The clone carrying this T cell receptor (beta chain) was seen once. The antigen is not known. The data are from a study of shared clonotypes between healthy human individuals. Looking at the study overall: The study used three CD4 naive, three CD4 memory, two CD8 naive and one CD8 memory plate per donor. Study results and limitations: Sequencing depth was a factor that was expected to affect clonotype sharing among donors.

CD8 memory fractions consisted of CD45RO+ and CCR7-negative CD45RA+ TemRA cells together. Per germline, CDR1 MNHNS and CDR2 SASEGT. The CDR3 sequence is 14 residues long. Deletions cut 2 bases from V and 2 bases from J, with 10 bases between. Sequenced by immunoSEQ multiplex PCR; TCRdb stores in-frame clones only, minus some. This sample has about 380,000 clones, with about 96% found just once. The chain recombines TRBV6-1 with TRBJ2-7; tentatively, D is TRBD1 (5 bases). Sequencing used memory CD8+ T cells sorted from blood. Documented subset: CD45RO+ cells pooled with CCR7-negative TemRA cells. This receptor was identified in a man aged 25 to 40 in good health. DNA for the CDR3: TGTGCCAGCAGTGAATATAGACAGACCTACGAGCAGTACTTC. Its translation: CASSEYRQTYEQYF.